Following are 29 T cell receptor beta chains from one sample sequenced in a study of cytomegalovirus exposure and HLA in healthy donors. Researchers ran the PCR with 60 Vbeta and 13 Jbeta primers. Profiled with immunoSEQ multiplex PCR; TCRdb holds only in-frame clones, not every one. Of around 140,000 clones listed, around 77% are singletons. The sequenced sample consisted of PBMCs. The receptors were sampled from a male donor in good health and CMV-seropositive.

The rearrangement links TRBV5-1 to TRBJ2-5, with a tentative D call TRBD1 (6 bases). From germline, CDR1 is SGHRS and CDR2 YFSETQ. The CDR3 runs to 14 residues. Trimming removed 4 bases at V and 5 bases at J, with 15 bases between. The CDR3 is CASSPRGWLETQYF. The CDR3 DNA sequence: TGCGCCAGCAGCCCCAGGGGTTGGCTGGAGACCCAGTACTTC.

The V gene is TRBV30, the J gene TRBJ1-6, with D possibly matching TRBD1 (5 bases). CDR1 and CDR2 (germline): GTSNPN, SVGIG (reference sequence). This CDR3 region has 14 residues. Trimming took 7 bases from V and 10 from J, leaving 20 bases between them. CDR3 loop: CALKRDSVASPLHF. DNA of the CDR3: TGTGCCTTGAAACGGGACTCCGTGGCCTCACCCCTCCACTTT.

The chain employs TRBV18 and TRBJ2-5; TRBD1 might be the D (5 bases). This CDR3 contains 15 residues. Per germline, CDR1 KGHSH and CDR2 LQKENI. V was clipped by 0 bases and J by 2 bases, with 10 bases between them. The CDR3 DNA sequence: TGTGCCAGCTCACCACCGGCTAGGGGACAAGAGACCCAGTACTTC. Amino acids: CASSPPARGQETQYF.

The chain joins TRBV6-1 to TRBJ1-5, with TRBD1 matching 11 bases. The V gene's germline CDR1 is MNHNS and CDR2 SASEGT. The CDR3 runs 15 residues. After removal of 7 bases from V and 4 bases from J, the junction contained 6 bases not matched to a gene. CDR3 DNA: TGTGCCAGCACGGGGACAGGGGGTAAGAATCAGCCCCAGCATTTT. This codes for CASTGTGGKNQPQHF.

The V gene is TRBV7-9, the J gene TRBJ1-2; D unclear. The V gene's germline CDR1 is SEHNR and CDR2 FQNEAQ (reference sequence). This CDR3 contains 18 residues. The ends were cut back, 1 base at V and 4 bases at J, with 22 bases in the middle. The DNA for the CDR3 is TGTGCCAGCAGCTTAGTGGCCCCCGGGGTCCTCGTAGGCTATGGCTACACCTTC. Its translation is CASSLVAPGVLVGYGYTF.

This rearrangement joins TRBV5-1 to TRBJ1-2, with no clear D. The CDR3 contains 15 residues. V lost 3 bases, J lost 5 bases, and 17 bases lay in between. CDR1 is SGHRS and CDR2 is YFSETQ in the germline V gene. DNA for the CDR3: TGCGCCAGCAGCTCCGATACCATAAGCCTGTATGGCTACACCTTC. Its protein product is CASSSDTISLYGYTF. Based on the CDR3 plus reference TRBV5-1 and TRBJ1-2, the full variable domain is KAGVTQTPRYLIKTRGQQVTLSCSPISGHRSVSWYQQTPGQGLQFLFEYFSETQRNKGNFPGRFSGRQFSNSRSEMNVSTLELGDSALYLCASSSDTISLYGYTFGSGTRLTVV.

This chain links TRBV5-1 with TRBJ1-1; no clear D. This CDR3 contains 15 residues. Trimming left V 4 bases short and J 0 bases short, with 13 bases between. Germline V gene lookup returns CDR1 SGHRS and CDR2 YFSETQ. CDR3 protein: CASSLRQSLNTEAFF. Here the CDR3 DNA reads TGCGCCAGCAGCCTCAGGCAGAGCTTGAACACTGAAGCTTTCTTT.

This sequence joins TRBV7-9 and TRBJ2-1, with 11 nucleotides matching TRBD2. Looked up from germline, CDR1 is SEHNR and CDR2 is FQNEAQ (reference sequence). The CDR3 runs 16 residues. Trimming took 1 base from V and 8 from J; bases not matched to a gene: 7. Written as DNA, the CDR3 is TGTGCCAGCAGCTTAGAGTCTAGCGGGGGGTGGTATGAGCAGTTCTTC. It is translated as CASSLESSGGWYEQFF.

This clone was found once. The V and J genes are TRBV5-1 and TRBJ2-1; 7 bases fit TRBD2. Germline V gives CDR1 SGHRS, CDR2 YFSETQ. With 2 bases clipped from V and 0 bases from J, the junction kept 2 bases outside the gene matches. The CDR3 runs to 15 residues. CDR3 region: CASSLAGFSYNEQFF. The CDR3 DNA sequence: TGCGCCAGCAGCTTAGCGGGGTTCTCCTACAATGAGCAGTTCTTC.

In DNA, the CDR3 is TGTGCCAGCAGCTCGCGCAGGGGGAGAAGAAATTCACCCCTCCACTTT. Translation gives CASSSRRGRRNSPLHF. The V and J genes are TRBV11-2 and TRBJ1-6, with 7 positions matching TRBD1. This CDR3 spans 16 amino acids. Unmatched junction bases numbered 10, after V lost 4 bases and J lost 7 bases. CDR1 SGHAT and CDR2 FQNNGV come from the germline V gene.

This clone was seen only once. The V and J genes are TRBV6-5 and TRBJ2-1, with 7 nucleotides matching TRBD2. The CDR3 is 13 residues long. Trimming took 6 bases from V and 7 from J; bases not matched to a gene: 6. Germline V gene data show CDR1 as MNHEY and CDR2 as SVGAGI. This CDR3 reads CASRPPGGNEQFF. As DNA, the CDR3 is TGTGCCAGCAGGCCGCCGGGAGGAAATGAGCAGTTCTTC.

This chain joins TRBV7-9 and TRBJ2-7; a weak D match, TRBD2 (6 bases). This CDR3 has 16 amino acids. V was clipped by 7 bases and J by 1 base, with 20 bases between them. Germline CDR1 reads SEHNR; CDR2 reads FQNEAQ (reference sequence). CDR3 sequence: CASNPHGVADSYEQYF. The CDR3 DNA is TGTGCCAGCAACCCGCACGGAGTAGCGGATTCCTACGAGCAGTACTTC.

The V call is TRBV15, the J call TRBJ1-6, with a possible D match to TRBD1 (6 bases). The CDR3 extends over 17 amino acids. Germline values: CDR1 LNHNV, CDR2 YYDKDF (reference sequence). V was shortened by 3 bases and J by 0 bases, with 12 bases between the two germline ends. The CDR3 loop is CATSRVQGSSYNSPLHF. The CDR3 nucleotides read TGTGCCACCAGCAGGGTGCAGGGGAGCTCCTATAATTCACCCCTCCACTTT.

CDR3 sequence: CASSLRLEINEQYF. As DNA, the CDR3 is TGCGCCAGCAGCTTGAGGCTAGAGATCAACGAGCAGTACTTC. The genes are TRBV5-1 and TRBJ2-7; no reliable D call. CDR3 length: 14 residues. V lost 1 base to trimming and J lost 5 bases, with 13 bases between them. Germline loops: CDR1 SGHRS, CDR2 YFSETQ.

J is TRBJ2-7 and V is TRBV15; D uncertain. CDR1 is LNHNV, CDR2 YYDKDF, per germline (reference sequence). The CDR3 length is 15 residues. V lost 0 bases to trimming and J lost 1 base, with 10 bases between them. In nucleotides, the CDR3 is TGTGCCACCAGCAGAGATCGCGGCCCATCCTACGAGCAGTACTTC. Protein: CATSRDRGPSYEQYF. The full variable domain, rest sourced from reference TRBV15 and TRBJ2-7, is DAMVIQNPRYQVTQFGKPVTLSCSQTLNHNVMYWYQQKSSQAPKLLFHYYDKDFNNEADTPDNFQSRRPNTSFCFLDIRSPGLGDTAMYLCATSRDRGPSYEQYFGPGTRLTVT.

This clone was observed once. The V gene is TRBV9, the J gene TRBJ1-2; no definite D call. Germline V gives CDR1 SGDLS, CDR2 YYNGEE. V gave up 0 bases and J gave up 1 base, with 13 bases separating them. The CDR3 totals 16 residues. CDR3 sequence reads: CASSVDLAGVNYGYTF. In nucleotides, the CDR3 is TGTGCCAGCAGCGTAGATTTGGCAGGTGTTAACTATGGCTACACCTTC.

The chain joins TRBV7-8 to TRBJ1-4; D may be TRBD1 (6 bases). The CDR3 length is 15 residues. Germline V gene sequence: CDR1 SGHVS, CDR2 FQNEAQ. The ends were cut back, 2 bases at V and 3 bases at J, with 10 bases in the middle. CDR3: CASSLWGGSNEKLFF. The CDR3 DNA sequence: TGTGCCAGCAGCTTATGGGGGGGCTCTAATGAAAAACTGTTTTTT.

The V and J genes are TRBV27 and TRBJ2-5; TRBD2 matches at 8 bases. The CDR3 totals 13 residues. Germline V gene lookup returns CDR1 MNHEY and CDR2 SMNVEV (reference sequence). V lost 4 bases to trimming and J lost 6 bases; unmatched junction nucleotides: 4. The CDR3 DNA reads TGTGCCAGCAGTTACGGGGGGGTAAAGACCCAGTACTTC. Protein: CASSYGGVKTQYF.

This clone was seen a single time. This chain connects TRBV21-1 to TRBJ2-1; TRBD2 is taken as the D call from the table, unchecked against the DNA. TRBV21-1 is given as a pseudogene. The CDR3 is made up of 15 amino acids. In DNA, the CDR3 is TGTGCCAGCAGCCTAAAGGCGGGTAAAAAGACTGAGCAGTTCTTC. This gives the protein CASSLKAGKKTEQFF.

The chain couples TRBV19 to TRBJ2-5, with D hard to call. The germline V gene has CDR1 LNHDA and CDR2 SQIVND (reference sequence). Trimming cost V 5 bases and J 5 bases, with 18 bases left between them. The CDR3 totals 15 residues. In nucleotides, the CDR3 is TGTGCCAGTAGTTCGCAGACCCCGCGGAGTGAGACCCAGTACTTC. The encoded protein is CASSSQTPRSETQYF.

This clone was seen once. The V call is TRBV6-4, the J call TRBJ2-1; 8 bases agree with TRBD1. CDR1 is MRHNA, CDR2 SNTAGT, per germline. This CDR3 is built from 15 residues. V dropped 5 bases and J dropped 5; count of bases not matched to a gene: 8. This CDR3 is CASSFQGAPNNEQFF. DNA of the CDR3: TGTGCCAGCAGTTTTCAGGGGGCACCGAACAATGAGCAGTTCTTC.

The gene calls are TRBV7-2 and TRBJ2-3, with a tentative D call TRBD2 (6 bases). The CDR3 extends over 15 amino acids. V was trimmed by 5 bases and J by 0 bases, leaving 12 bases between them. Germline V gives CDR1 SGHTA, CDR2 FQGNSA. CDR3 in DNA: TGTGCCAGCAGCCTTAGCGGCTCTAGCACAGATACGCAGTATTTT. Encoded protein: CASSLSGSSTDTQYF.

This chain joins TRBV21-1 and TRBJ2-3; no check of the table's D call, TRBD1, against the DNA was made. TRBV21-1 is a known pseudogene. This CDR3 is built from 15 residues. The CDR3, as DNA: TGTGCCAGCAGAAAAGACGACAGGGAGTCAAATACGCAGTATTTT. Protein sequence: CASRKDDRESNTQYF.

The chain couples TRBV5-4 to TRBJ2-1; TRBD2 might be the D (5 bases). The CDR3 totals 12 residues. Trimming left V 7 bases short and J 6 bases short, with 11 bases between. The V gene's germline CDR1 is SGHNT and CDR2 YYREEE (reference sequence). In nucleotides, the CDR3 is TGTGCCAGCGGAACTAGAGGCAATGAGCAGTTCTTC. Its protein product is CASGTRGNEQFF.

The chain has TRBV7-9 and TRBJ2-5; D may be TRBD1 (6 bases). V was clipped by 5 bases and J by 1 base, with 11 bases between them. This CDR3 comprises 14 residues. CDR1 is SEHNR and CDR2 is FQNEAQ in the germline V gene (reference sequence). The CDR3 protein is CASSPGDGQETQYF. In DNA, the CDR3 is TGTGCCAGCAGCCCAGGGGACGGCCAAGAGACCCAGTACTTC.

The rearrangement joins TRBV5-4 to TRBJ2-2, with TRBD1 matching over 8 bases. Germline lookup yields CDR1 SGHNT and CDR2 YYREEE (reference sequence). With 7 bases clipped from V and 1 base from J, the junction kept 6 bases outside the gene matches. CDR3 size: 15 residues. CDR3 in amino acids: CASGTGTGNTGELFF. Here the CDR3 DNA reads TGTGCCAGCGGCACTGGGACAGGGAACACCGGGGAGCTGTTTTTT.

The chain is built from TRBV6-6 and TRBJ2-2; 8 bases line up with TRBD1. The CDR3 spans 15 residues. Germline assignment: CDR1 MNHNY and CDR2 SVGAGI (reference sequence). The J segment lost 1 base and the V segment lost 6 bases, leaving 4 bases of the junction unmatched. The CDR3 DNA reads as TGTGCCAGCAGACGAACAGGGGGGAACACCGGGGAGCTGTTTTTT. It specifies CASRRTGGNTGELFF.

This chain joins TRBV5-1 and TRBJ1-1, with D tentatively TRBD1 (5 bases). This CDR3 is 14 amino acids long. V shed 4 bases and J shed 0 bases, with 10 bases lying between them. Germline values: CDR1 SGHRS, CDR2 YFSETQ. CDR3 loop: CASSPRDLNTEAFF. The CDR3 region has the DNA TGCGCCAGCAGCCCGCGGGACTTGAACACTGAAGCTTTCTTT.

This clone was picked up a small number of times. V is TRBV7-9 and J is TRBJ2-1; 9 nucleotides agree with TRBD2. Germline-derived CDR1 and CDR2 are SEHNR and FQNEAQ (reference sequence). Germline trimming cut 5 bases from V and 7 bases from J; bases unmatched to any gene: 9. The CDR3 loop spans 15 amino acids. The CDR3 loop reads CASSPVGTSLNEQFF. The CDR3 DNA is TGTGCCAGCAGCCCCGTCGGGACTAGCTTGAATGAGCAGTTCTTC.